This T cell receptor beta chain was obtained from a study of control samples from healthy donors and cancer patients. The CDR3 spans 13 residues. The germline V gene has CDR1 KGHSH and CDR2 LQKENI. V gave up 3 bases and J gave up 4 bases, with 10 bases separating them. Only in-frame clones appear in the TCRdb table, and some are missing; sequencing was by immunoSEQ multiplex PCR. The sample includes about 77,000 clones, 85% to 95% of them seen just once. In this sample, this clone turned up once. This receptor was taken from an older woman in good health. The specimen was blood. The chain carries TRBV18 and TRBJ2-7; D may correspond to TRBD1 or TRBD2 (5 bases each). CDR3 protein: CASSPGANYEQYF. CDR3 nucleotide sequence: TGTGCCAGCTCACCCGGGGCCAATTACGAGCAGTACTTC. Full variable domain (missing parts from reference TRBV18 and TRBJ2-7): NAGVMQNPRHLVRRRGQEARLRCSPMKGHSHVYWYRQLPEEGLKFMVYLQKENIIDESGMPKERFSAEFPKEGPSILRIQQVVRGDSAAYFCASSPGANYEQYFGPGTRLTVT.